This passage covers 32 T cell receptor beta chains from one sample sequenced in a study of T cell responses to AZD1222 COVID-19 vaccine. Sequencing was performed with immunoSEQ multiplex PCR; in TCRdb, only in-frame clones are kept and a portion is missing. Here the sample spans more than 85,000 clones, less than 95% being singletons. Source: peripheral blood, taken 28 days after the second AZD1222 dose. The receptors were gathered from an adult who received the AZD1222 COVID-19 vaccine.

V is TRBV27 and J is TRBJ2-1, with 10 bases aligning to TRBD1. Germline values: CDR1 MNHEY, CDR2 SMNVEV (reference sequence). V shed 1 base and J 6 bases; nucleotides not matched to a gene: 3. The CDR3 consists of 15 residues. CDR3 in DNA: TGTGCCAGCAGTTTATGGACAGGGGGAGGCAATGAGCAGTTCTTC. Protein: CASSLWTGGGNEQFF.

For the CDR3, the DNA is TGTGCCAGCAGCCCGATACTGACAGGGCTAGATGGCTACACCTTC. Protein: CASSPILTGLDGYTF. This chain links TRBV5-4 with TRBJ1-2; 7 nucleotides align to TRBD1. J lost 6 bases, V lost 4 bases, and 12 bases had no gene match. The CDR3 sequence is 15 residues long. Germline-derived CDR1 and CDR2 are SGHNT and YYREEE (reference sequence).

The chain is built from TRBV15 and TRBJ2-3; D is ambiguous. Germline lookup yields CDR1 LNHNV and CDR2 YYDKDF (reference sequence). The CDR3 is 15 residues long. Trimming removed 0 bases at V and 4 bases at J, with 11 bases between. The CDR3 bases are TGTGCCACCAGCAGAGACACATCTGGAGCAGATACGCAGTATTTT. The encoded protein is CATSRDTSGADTQYF.

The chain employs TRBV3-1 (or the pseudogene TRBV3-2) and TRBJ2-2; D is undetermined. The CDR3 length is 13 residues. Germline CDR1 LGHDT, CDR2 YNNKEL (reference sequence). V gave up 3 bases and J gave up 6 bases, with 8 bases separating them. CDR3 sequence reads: CASSHSDPGELFF. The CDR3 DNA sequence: TGTGCCAGCAGCCACTCGGATCCCGGGGAGCTGTTTTTT.

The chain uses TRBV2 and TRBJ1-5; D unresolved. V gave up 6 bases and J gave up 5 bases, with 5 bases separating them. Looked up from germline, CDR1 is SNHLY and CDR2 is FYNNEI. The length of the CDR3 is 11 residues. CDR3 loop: CASRIDQPQHF. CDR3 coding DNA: TGTGCCAGCAGGATAGATCAGCCCCAGCATTTT.

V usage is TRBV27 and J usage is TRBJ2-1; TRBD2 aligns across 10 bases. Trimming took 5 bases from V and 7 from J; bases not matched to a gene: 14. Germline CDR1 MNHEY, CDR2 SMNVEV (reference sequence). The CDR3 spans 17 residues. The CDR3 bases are TGTGCCAGCAGTCCCCTCAGACTAGCGGGCCCGGAGAATGAGCAGTTCTTC. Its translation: CASSPLRLAGPENEQFF.

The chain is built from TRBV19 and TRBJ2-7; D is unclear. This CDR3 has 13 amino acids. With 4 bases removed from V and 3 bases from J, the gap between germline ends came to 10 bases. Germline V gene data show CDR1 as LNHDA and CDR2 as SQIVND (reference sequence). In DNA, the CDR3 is TGTGCCAGTAGTACCCACTCTAGCTACGAGCAGTACTTC. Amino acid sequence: CASSTHSSYEQYF.

The CDR3 loop is CASEDWGFLLNEQFF. CDR3 nucleotide sequence: TGCGCCAGCGAGGATTGGGGATTCCTTCTCAATGAGCAGTTCTTC. The chain uses TRBV5-1 and TRBJ2-1; D uncertain. The CDR3 runs to 15 residues. V lost 7 bases and J 6 bases, leaving 20 bases between the germline ends. Germline V gene sequence: CDR1 SGHRS, CDR2 YFSETQ.

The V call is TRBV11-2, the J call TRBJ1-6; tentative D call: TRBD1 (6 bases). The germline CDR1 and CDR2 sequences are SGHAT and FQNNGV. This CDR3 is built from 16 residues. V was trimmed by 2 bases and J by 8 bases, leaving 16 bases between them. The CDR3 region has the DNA TGTGCCAGCAGCTTATTATGGGGGGCTAGTGATTCACCCCTCCACTTT. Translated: CASSLLWGASDSPLHF.

Here the CDR3 reads CASSQEAGEDGYTF. The CDR3 DNA sequence: TGCGCCAGCAGCCAAGAAGCAGGGGAGGACGGCTACACCTTC. V gene TRBV4-1 combines with J gene TRBJ1-2; D might be TRBD1 (6 bases). CDR3 length: 14 residues. Germline CDR1 reads MGHRA; CDR2 reads YSYEKL. V lost 0 bases and J 8 bases, leaving 13 bases between the germline ends.

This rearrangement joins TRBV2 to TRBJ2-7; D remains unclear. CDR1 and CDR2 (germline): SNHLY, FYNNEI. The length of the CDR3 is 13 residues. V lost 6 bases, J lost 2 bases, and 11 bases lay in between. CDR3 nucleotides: TGTGCCAGCAGCGGCTTCTCCGCCTACGAGCAGTACTTC. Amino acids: CASSGFSAYEQYF.

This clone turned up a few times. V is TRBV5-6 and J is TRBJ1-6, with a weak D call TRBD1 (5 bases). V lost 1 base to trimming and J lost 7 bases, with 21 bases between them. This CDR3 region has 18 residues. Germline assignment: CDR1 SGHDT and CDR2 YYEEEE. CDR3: CASSLNWVGRAGNSPLHF. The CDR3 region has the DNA TGTGCCAGCAGCTTGAATTGGGTTGGCAGGGCGGGAAATTCACCCCTCCACTTT.

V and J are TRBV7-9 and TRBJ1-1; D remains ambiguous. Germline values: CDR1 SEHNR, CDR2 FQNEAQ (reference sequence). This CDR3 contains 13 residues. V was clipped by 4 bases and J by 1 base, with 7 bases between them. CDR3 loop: CASSSHQNTEAFF. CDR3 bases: TGTGCCAGCAGCTCACATCAGAACACTGAAGCTTTCTTT.

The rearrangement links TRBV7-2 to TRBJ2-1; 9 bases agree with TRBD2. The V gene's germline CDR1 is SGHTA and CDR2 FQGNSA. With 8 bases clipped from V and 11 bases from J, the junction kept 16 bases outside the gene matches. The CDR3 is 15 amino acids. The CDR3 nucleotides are TGTGCCAGCCACGCTCGGACTGGGACTAGCAAACAGCAGTTCTTC. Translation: CASHARTGTSKQQFF. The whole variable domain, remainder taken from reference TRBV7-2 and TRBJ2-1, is GAGVSQSPSNKVTEKGKDVELRCDPISGHTALYWYRQSLGQGLEFLIYFQGNSAPDKSGLPSDRFSAERTGGSVSTLTIQRTQQEDSAVYLCASHARTGTSKQQFFGPGTRLTVL.

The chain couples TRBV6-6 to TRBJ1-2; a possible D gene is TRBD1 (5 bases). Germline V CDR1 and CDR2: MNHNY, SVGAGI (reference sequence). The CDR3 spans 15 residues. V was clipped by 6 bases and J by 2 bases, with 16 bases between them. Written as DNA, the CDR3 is TGTGCCAGCAGGGGTCAGGGACGGGGGAACTATGGCTACACCTTC. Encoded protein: CASRGQGRGNYGYTF.

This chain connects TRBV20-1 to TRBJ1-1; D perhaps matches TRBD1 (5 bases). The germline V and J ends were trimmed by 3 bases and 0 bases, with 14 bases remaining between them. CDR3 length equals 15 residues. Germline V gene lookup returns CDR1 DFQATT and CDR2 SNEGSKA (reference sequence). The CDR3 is CSASRTGLMNTEAFF. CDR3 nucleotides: TGCAGTGCTAGTAGAACGGGACTGATGAACACTGAAGCTTTCTTT.

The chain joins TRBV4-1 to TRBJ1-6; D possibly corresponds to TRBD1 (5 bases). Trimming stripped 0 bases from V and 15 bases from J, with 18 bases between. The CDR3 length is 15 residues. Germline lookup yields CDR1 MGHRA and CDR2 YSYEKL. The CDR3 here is CASSQDGTGGRVLHF. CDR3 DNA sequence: TGCGCCAGCAGCCAAGATGGTACAGGTGGGAGGGTCCTCCACTTT.

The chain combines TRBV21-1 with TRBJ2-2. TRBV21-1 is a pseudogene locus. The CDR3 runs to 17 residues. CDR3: CASSPQGGQQITGELFF. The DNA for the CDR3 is TGTGCCAGCAGCCCCCAGGGAGGACAGCAAATTACCGGGGAGCTGTTTTTT.

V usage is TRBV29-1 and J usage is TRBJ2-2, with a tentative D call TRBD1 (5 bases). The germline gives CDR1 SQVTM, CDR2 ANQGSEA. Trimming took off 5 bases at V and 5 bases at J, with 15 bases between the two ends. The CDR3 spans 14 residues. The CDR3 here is CSVSYRMDTGELFF. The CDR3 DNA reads TGCAGCGTTTCATACAGGATGGATACCGGGGAGCTGTTTTTT.

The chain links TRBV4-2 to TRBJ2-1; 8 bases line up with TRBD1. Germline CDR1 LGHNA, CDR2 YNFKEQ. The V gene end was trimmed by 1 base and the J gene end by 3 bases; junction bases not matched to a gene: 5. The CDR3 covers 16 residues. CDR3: CASSQVWGQDYNEQFF. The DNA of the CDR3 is TGTGCCAGCAGCCAAGTTTGGGGACAGGACTACAATGAGCAGTTCTTC.

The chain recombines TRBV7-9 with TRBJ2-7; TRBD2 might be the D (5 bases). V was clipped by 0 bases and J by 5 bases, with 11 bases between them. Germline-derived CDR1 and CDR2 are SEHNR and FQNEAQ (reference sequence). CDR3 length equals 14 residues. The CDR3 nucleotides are TGTGCCAGCAGCTTAGCTGGCTGGGGAGACGAGCAGTACTTC. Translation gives CASSLAGWGDEQYF.

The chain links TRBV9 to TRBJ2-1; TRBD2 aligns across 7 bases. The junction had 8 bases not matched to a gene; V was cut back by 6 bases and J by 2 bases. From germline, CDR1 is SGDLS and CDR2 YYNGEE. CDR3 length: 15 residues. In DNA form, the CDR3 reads TGTGCCAGCAACCGACTAGCAACCACCTACAATGAGCAGTTCTTC. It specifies CASNRLATTYNEQFF. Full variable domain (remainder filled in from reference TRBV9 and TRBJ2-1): DSGVTQTPKHLITATGQRVTLRCSPRSGDLSVYWYQQSLDQGLQFLIQYYNGEERAKGNILERFSAQQFPDLHSELNLSSLELGDSALYFCASNRLATTYNEQFFGPGTRLTVL.

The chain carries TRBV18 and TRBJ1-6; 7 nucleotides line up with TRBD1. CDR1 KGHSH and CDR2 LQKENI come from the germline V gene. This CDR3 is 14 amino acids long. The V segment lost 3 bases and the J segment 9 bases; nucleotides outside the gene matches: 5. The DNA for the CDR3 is TGTGCCAGCTCACCCTCCAGGGGGGGTTCACCCCTCCACTTT. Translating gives CASSPSRGGSPLHF.

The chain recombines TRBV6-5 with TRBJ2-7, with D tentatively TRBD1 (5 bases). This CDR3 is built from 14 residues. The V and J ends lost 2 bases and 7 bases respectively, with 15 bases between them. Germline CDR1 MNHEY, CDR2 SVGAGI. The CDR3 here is CASSYTGRAHEQYF. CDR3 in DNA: TGTGCCAGCAGTTACACGGGCAGGGCTCATGAGCAGTACTTC.

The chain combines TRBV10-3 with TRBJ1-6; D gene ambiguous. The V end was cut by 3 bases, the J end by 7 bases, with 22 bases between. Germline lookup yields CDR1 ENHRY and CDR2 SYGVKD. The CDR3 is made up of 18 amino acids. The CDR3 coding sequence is TGTGCCATCAGTGACCACCTTTGGAGCCGGGTAGGGAATTCACCCCTCCACTTT. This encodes CAISDHLWSRVGNSPLHF.

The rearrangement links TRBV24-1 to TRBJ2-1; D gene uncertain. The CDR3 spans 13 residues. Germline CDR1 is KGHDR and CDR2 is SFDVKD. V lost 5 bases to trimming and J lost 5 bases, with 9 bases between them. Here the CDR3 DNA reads TGTGCCACCAGTGCGCGAGCCGACAATGAGCAGTTCTTC. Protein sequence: CATSARADNEQFF.

CDR3 amino acids: CATSEGVSNQPQHF. The CDR3 DNA reads as TGTGCCACCAGTGAAGGGGTTAGCAATCAGCCCCAGCATTTT. The V gene is TRBV24-1, the J gene TRBJ1-5, with D perhaps TRBD1 (5 bases). Germline assignment: CDR1 KGHDR and CDR2 SFDVKD. Deletions cut 4 bases from V and 0 bases from J, with 6 bases between. The CDR3 has 14 residues.

The CDR3 here is CASSLGGAVMNTEAFF. The CDR3 bases are TGCGCCAGCAGCTTGGGAGGGGCCGTCATGAACACTGAAGCTTTCTTT. The chain has TRBV5-1 and TRBJ1-1; possible D gene TRBD1, 5 bases. Germline CDR1 SGHRS, CDR2 YFSETQ. The CDR3 loop spans 16 amino acids. V lost 0 bases to trimming and J lost 0 bases, with 12 bases between them.

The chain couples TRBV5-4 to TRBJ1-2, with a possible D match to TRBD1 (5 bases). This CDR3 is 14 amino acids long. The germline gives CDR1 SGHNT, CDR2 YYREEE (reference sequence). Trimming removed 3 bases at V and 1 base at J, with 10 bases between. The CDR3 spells CASSSGLFNYGYTF. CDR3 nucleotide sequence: TGTGCCAGCAGCTCGGGACTGTTTAACTATGGCTACACCTTC.

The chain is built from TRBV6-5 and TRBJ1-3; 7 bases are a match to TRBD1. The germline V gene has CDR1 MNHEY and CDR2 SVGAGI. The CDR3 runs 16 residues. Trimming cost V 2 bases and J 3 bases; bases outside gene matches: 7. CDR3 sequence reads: CASSYNAGGVGNTIYF. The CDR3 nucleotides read TGTGCCAGCAGTTACAATGCAGGGGGTGTTGGAAACACCATATATTTT.

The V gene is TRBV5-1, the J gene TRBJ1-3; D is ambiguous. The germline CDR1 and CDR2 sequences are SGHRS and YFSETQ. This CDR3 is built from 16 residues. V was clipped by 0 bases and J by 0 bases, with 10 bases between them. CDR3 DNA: TGCGCCAGCAGCTTGGAGATTCTGGGCTCTGGAAACACCATATATTTT. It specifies CASSLEILGSGNTIYF.

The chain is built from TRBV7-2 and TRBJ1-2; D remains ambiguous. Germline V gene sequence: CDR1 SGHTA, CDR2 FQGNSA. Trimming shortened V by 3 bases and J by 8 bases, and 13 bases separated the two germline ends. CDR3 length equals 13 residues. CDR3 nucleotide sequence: TGTGCCAGCAGCTTTCCCGGGCCCTGGGGCTACACCTTC. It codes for CASSFPGPWGYTF.